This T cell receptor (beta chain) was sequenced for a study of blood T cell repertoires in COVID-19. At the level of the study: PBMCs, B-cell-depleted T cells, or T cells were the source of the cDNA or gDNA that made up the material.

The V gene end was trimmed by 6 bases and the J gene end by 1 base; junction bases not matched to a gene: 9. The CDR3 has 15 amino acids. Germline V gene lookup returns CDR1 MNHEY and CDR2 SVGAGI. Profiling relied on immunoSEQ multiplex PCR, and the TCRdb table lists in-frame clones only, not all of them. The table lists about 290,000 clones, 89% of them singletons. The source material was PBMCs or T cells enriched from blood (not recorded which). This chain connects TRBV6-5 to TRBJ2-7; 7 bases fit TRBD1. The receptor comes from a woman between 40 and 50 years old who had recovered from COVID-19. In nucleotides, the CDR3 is TGTGCCAGCAGCCAGACAGGGACCTCTTCCTACGAGCAGTACTTC. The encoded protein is CASSQTGTSSYEQYF.